These 17 T cell receptor beta chains came from one sample sequenced in a study of blood T cell repertoires in COVID-19 (dated by TCRdb to about 2020). Library method: the immunoSEQ multiplex PCR assay. Imported from immuneACCESS, the table was reduced by TCRdb to in-frame sequences with V and J called. These copies leave out some clones; in studies compared against another copy, an unresolved V gene accounts for under half, and the cause of the remainder is not known. The sample table lists about 150,000 clones, 80% of them with a count of one. Approximately 0.5% of the sample goes to the ten largest clones. The sequencing input was peripheral blood. These receptors came from a man in his 60s with acute or convalescent COVID-19.

The chain combines TRBV6-2 or TRBV6-3 with TRBJ2-7, with D possibly matching TRBD2 (5 bases). Deletions cut 0 bases from V and 0 bases from J, with 12 bases between. This CDR3 comprises 16 residues. The germline CDR1 and CDR2 sequences are MNHEY and SVGEGT. For the CDR3, the DNA is TGTGCCAGCAGTTACTCCAGGAAAACTAGCTCCTACGAGCAGTACTTC. Translating it yields CASSYSRKTSSYEQYF.

The rearrangement links TRBV28 to TRBJ2-3; D might be TRBD2 (6 bases). Deletions cut 5 bases from V and 0 bases from J, with 18 bases between. CDR3 length equals 17 residues. Germline V gives CDR1 MDHEN, CDR2 SYDVKM. The CDR3 DNA reads TGTGCCAGCAGTCCTGCGACGGCGGGGCTAAGCACAGATACGCAGTATTTT. This gives the protein CASSPATAGLSTDTQYF.

The rearrangement links TRBV2 to TRBJ1-1; TRBD1 is a possible D gene (5 bases). The CDR3 runs 13 residues. Germline CDR1 reads SNHLY; CDR2 reads FYNNEI. Deletions cut 7 bases from V and 6 bases from J, with 15 bases between. The CDR3 DNA follows: TGTGCCAGCATTAGAACCGGGACTCCTGAAGCTTTCTTT. It codes for CASIRTGTPEAFF.

The CDR3 nucleotides are TGTGCCAGCAGCGTAGCGAACGGGGGGGAGACCCAGTACTTC. This sequence encodes CASSVANGGETQYF. The rearrangement uses TRBV9 and TRBJ2-5; 7 positions match TRBD2. There are 14 residues in the CDR3. Trimming cost V 0 bases and J 5 bases; bases outside gene matches: 4. From germline, CDR1 is SGDLS and CDR2 YYNGEE.

The chain is built from TRBV6-6 and TRBJ2-3; 11 bases align to TRBD1. CDR1 MNHNY and CDR2 SVGAGI come from the germline V gene (reference sequence). V was clipped by 7 bases and J by 6 bases; unmatched bases: 3. This CDR3 has 13 amino acids. CDR3 sequence: CASTGQGADTQYF. The CDR3 nucleotides are TGTGCCAGCACCGGACAGGGGGCCGATACGCAGTATTTT.

This clone was seen a few times. The V gene is TRBV5-3, the J gene TRBJ2-3; D ambiguous. TRBV5-3 counts as an open reading frame of uncertain function. The V end lost 0 bases, the J end lost 0 bases, and 11 bases lay between the germline ends. This CDR3 is 16 amino acids long. The CDR3 DNA reads as TGTGCCAGAAGCTTGGGAGAGATTACTAGCACAGATACGCAGTATTTT. Protein: CARSLGEITSTDTQYF.

The chain couples TRBV2 to TRBJ1-4; 7 nucleotides line up with TRBD1. Germline V CDR1 and CDR2: SNHLY, FYNNEI. CDR3 size: 15 residues. The V segment lost 5 bases and the J segment 5 bases; nucleotides outside the gene matches: 8. The CDR3 DNA sequence: TGTGCCAGCAGTACCCGGACAGGAGGAAATGAAAAACTGTTTTTT. The encoded protein is CASSTRTGGNEKLFF. Full variable domain (outside the CDR3, taken from reference TRBV2 and TRBJ1-4): EPEVTQTPSHQVTQMGQEVILRCVPISNHLYFYWYRQILGQKVEFLVSFYNNEISEKSEIFDDQFSVERPDGSNFTLKIRSTKLEDSAMYFCASSTRTGGNEKLFFGSGTQLSVL.

The rearrangement links TRBV2 to TRBJ2-3; TRBD1 agrees at 7 bases. With 6 bases clipped from V and 4 bases from J, the junction kept 4 bases outside the gene matches. Germline V gene lookup returns CDR1 SNHLY and CDR2 FYNNEI. The CDR3 totals 13 residues. The CDR3 reads CASRRGLADTQYF. CDR3 sequence (DNA): TGTGCCAGCAGGAGGGGGCTGGCAGATACGCAGTATTTT.

The chain has TRBV3-1 (or the pseudogene TRBV3-2) and TRBJ1-1; D is perhaps TRBD1 (5 bases). V was trimmed by 4 bases and J by 5 bases, leaving 20 bases between them. Germline V gene data show CDR1 as LGHDT and CDR2 as YNNKEL (reference sequence). This CDR3 comprises 16 residues. The CDR3 spells CASSPGGAGVETEAFF. For the CDR3, the DNA is TGTGCCAGCAGCCCCGGCGGGGCGGGGGTGGAGACTGAAGCTTTCTTT.

The gene calls are TRBV10-3 and TRBJ2-7; a weak D match, TRBD2 (6 bases). V was trimmed by 3 bases and J by 0 bases, leaving 9 bases between them. This CDR3 is 14 amino acids long. CDR1 and CDR2 (germline): ENHRY, SYGVKD. The CDR3 coding sequence is TGTGCCATCAGTGATGCTAGCGACTCCTACGAGCAGTACTTC. Protein sequence: CAISDASDSYEQYF.

The chain uses TRBV27 and TRBJ2-5; 9 bases are shared with TRBD2. The J segment lost 4 bases and the V segment lost 6 bases, leaving 6 bases of the junction unmatched. Per germline, CDR1 MNHEY and CDR2 SMNVEV (reference sequence). The CDR3 spans 14 residues. CDR3 sequence reads: CASRKAGGVETQYF. CDR3 coding DNA: TGTGCCAGCAGAAAAGCGGGGGGAGTAGAGACCCAGTACTTC.

J is TRBJ2-2 and V is TRBV24-1; D possibly corresponds to TRBD2 (5 bases). CDR3 length equals 14 residues. The germline CDR1 and CDR2 sequences are KGHDR and SFDVKD. Trimming cost V 6 bases and J 6 bases, with 13 bases left between them. CDR3 protein: CATSRRYSAGELFF. For the CDR3, the DNA is TGTGCCACCAGTAGGAGGTATTCGGCCGGGGAGCTGTTTTTT.

CDR3 protein: CASSPGGPGDYEQYF. In DNA, the CDR3 is TGTGCCAGCTCACCCGGCGGGCCCGGGGACTACGAGCAGTACTTC. The chain is built from TRBV18 and TRBJ2-7; a weak D match, TRBD2 (5 bases). The CDR3 length is 15 residues. Trimming stripped 3 bases from V and 3 bases from J, with 15 bases between. The V gene's germline CDR1 is KGHSH and CDR2 LQKENI.

V usage is TRBV10-3 and J usage is TRBJ1-2; 7 bases fit TRBD1. The CDR3 totals 13 residues. Germline V lookup: CDR1 ENHRY, CDR2 SYGVKD. Losses at the gene ends were 2 bases for V and 8 bases for J; bases not matched to a gene: 5. The CDR3 is CAISEDRVSGYTF. CDR3 in DNA: TGTGCCATCAGTGAGGACAGGGTATCCGGCTACACCTTC.

The chain employs TRBV7-9 and TRBJ2-3; D is unresolved. The CDR3 totals 12 residues. CDR1 is SEHNR and CDR2 is FQNEAQ in the germline V gene (reference sequence). The ends were cut back, 4 bases at V and 9 bases at J, with 11 bases in the middle. This CDR3 reads CASSSSYRTQYF. CDR3 nucleotide sequence: TGTGCCAGCAGCTCGAGCTATCGAACGCAGTATTTT.

A few counts support this clone. This chain links TRBV2 with TRBJ1-2; 10 positions agree with TRBD1. Germline values: CDR1 SNHLY, CDR2 FYNNEI. After removal of 6 bases from V and 2 bases from J, the junction contained 3 bases not matched to a gene. This CDR3 spans 14 amino acids. The CDR3 nucleotides are TGTGCCAGCAGGACAGGGGGCGCGAACTATGGCTACACCTTC. As protein: CASRTGGANYGYTF.

This clone was detected once. The genes are TRBV6-2 or TRBV6-3 and TRBJ1-5; D gene ambiguous. V lost 2 bases to trimming and J lost 7 bases, with 15 bases between them. Germline CDR1 reads MNHEY; CDR2 reads SVGEGT. The CDR3 consists of 15 residues. CDR3: CASSYLWGSGQPQHF. The CDR3 coding sequence is TGTGCCAGCAGTTACCTCTGGGGTAGCGGGCAGCCCCAGCATTTT.